The table lists the clone carrying this T cell receptor (beta chain) with a count of one. These data originate in a study of lymphopenia after photon versus proton radiotherapy. The V gene's germline CDR1 is MNHNY and CDR2 SVGAGI (reference sequence). The V and J ends lost 5 bases and 4 bases respectively, with 7 bases between them. The CDR3 loop spans 12 amino acids. Clones were sequenced by immunoSEQ multiplex PCR, and TCRdb holds only the in-frame ones, with some missing. This table holds about 60,000 clones, 70% to 85% found once. The source material was peripheral blood, sampled from a patient treated with proton-based radiotherapy. V gene TRBV6-6 combines with J gene TRBJ2-3; D ambiguous. The receptor comes from a man between 60 and 70 years old with pancreatic cancer. Written as DNA, the CDR3 is TGTGCCAGCAGTCGGAGCCCAGATACGCAGTATTTT. Translated: CASSRSPDTQYF.